This T cell receptor beta chain came from a study of blood T cell repertoires in COVID-19. Study-wide context: Samples representing acute and convalescent COVID-19 were sourced from the United States, Italy and Spain.

Cohort assignment relied on participant-reported clinical history. Symptom resolution, clearance, or two negative PCRs marked donors in Cohort 3 as recovered. Assay used: immunoSEQ multiplex PCR; TCRdb lists only in-frame clones, some missing. The sample shows some 130,000 clones, around four fifths of them seen only once. The CDR3 length is 15 residues. Trimming cost V 10 bases and J 7 bases; bases outside gene matches: 16. From germline, CDR1 is MNHEY and CDR2 SMNVEV (reference sequence). The chain employs TRBV27 and TRBJ1-1; 9 nucleotides align to TRBD1. This sequence originates from a woman aged 50 to 65 who had recovered from COVID-19. The source material was PBMCs or T cells enriched from blood (not recorded which). The DNA for the CDR3 is TGTGCCACCAAAGCCTGGGGACAGGGTGGTTTTGAAGCTTTCTTT. Encoded protein: CATKAWGQGGFEAFF.